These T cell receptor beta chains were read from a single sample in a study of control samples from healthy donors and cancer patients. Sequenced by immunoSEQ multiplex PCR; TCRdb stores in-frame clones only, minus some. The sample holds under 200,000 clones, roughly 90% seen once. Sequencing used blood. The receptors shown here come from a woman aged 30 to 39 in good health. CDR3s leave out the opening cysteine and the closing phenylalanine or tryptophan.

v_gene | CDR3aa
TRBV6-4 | ASSDSMGGTGELF
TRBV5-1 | ASSSDGLTTYEQY
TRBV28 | ASSFSGGNYEQY
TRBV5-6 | ASSLQGAVTYEQY
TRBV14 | ASTGTLQETQY
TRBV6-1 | ASSEFAGTGGEKLF
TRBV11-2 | ASSLGQNTEAF
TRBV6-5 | ASTGQGASTEAF
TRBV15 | ATSSPDISNQPQH
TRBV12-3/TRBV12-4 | ASSLGSYEQY
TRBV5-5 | ASRWGTLNEQF
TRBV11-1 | ASSPSRGLVGELF
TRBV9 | ASSPGQGRYNEQF
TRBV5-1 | ASSLGDTNSGNTIY
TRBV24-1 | ATSEGTYGYT
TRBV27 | ASSRLFVSGRNVGETQY
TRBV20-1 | SASPGGNQPQH
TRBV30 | AWSLGAGNQPQH
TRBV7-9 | ASSPGGANYGYT
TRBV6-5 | ASSRGRVDEKLF
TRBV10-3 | AIRPGTAGTEAF
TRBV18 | ASSRRGETNTEAF
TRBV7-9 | ASSLMEVATEAF
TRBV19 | ASSPYSRGTQPQH
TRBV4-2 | ASSQGVRGPNEKLF
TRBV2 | ASSGQAPTVSEQF
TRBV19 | ASSVGTGEAGYEQY
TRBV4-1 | ASSQDDGAF
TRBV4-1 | ASSWAFGGTPGDTQY
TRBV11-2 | ASNPDGPNTEAF
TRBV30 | ACLRGYTEAF
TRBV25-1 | ASSEVGDRTEAF
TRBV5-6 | ASSLASGKLF
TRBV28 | ASSISLGGGNTIY
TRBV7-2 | ASSLGAAGSETQY
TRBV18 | ASSPPAGSEQY
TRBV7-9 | ASSYGGEQF
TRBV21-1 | ASSNRGGKLNTEAF
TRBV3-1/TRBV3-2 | ARVGGTY
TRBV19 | ASSIAKAGNQPQH
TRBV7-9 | ASSLAVSGIGAYNEQF
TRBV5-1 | ASSPGYPDTQY
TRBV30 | AWSVGRSSGNTIY
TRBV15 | ATGTGTEAF